Shown below are 14 T cell receptor beta chains from a single sample sequenced in a study of cytomegalovirus exposure and HLA in healthy donors. The PCR used 60 Vbeta and 13 Jbeta primers. TCRdb's table, derived via immunoSEQ multiplex PCR, lists solely in-frame clones and lacks some. The table includes about 130,000 clones, about 82% detected once. Input material: PBMCs. The receptors here all came from a man younger than 40 in good health.

V gene TRBV7-9 combines with J gene TRBJ2-6; the D is unclear. This CDR3 region has 15 residues. V was trimmed by 4 bases and J by 2 bases, leaving 9 bases between them. Germline-derived CDR1 and CDR2 are SEHNR and FQNEAQ (reference sequence). The CDR3 DNA follows: TGTGCCAGCAGCTCCTCGGGTGCTGGGGCCAACGTCCTGACTTTC. This translates into CASSSSGAGANVLTF.

In this sample, this clone turned up a few times. The chain joins TRBV6-5 to TRBJ2-7; no clear D. Per the germline V gene, CDR1 is MNHEY and CDR2 is SVGAGI. Trimming shortened V by 6 bases and J by 7 bases, and 13 bases separated the two germline ends. The CDR3 covers 12 residues. For the CDR3, the DNA is TGTGCCAGCAGGCCCCCCGACTTGGAGCAGTACTTC. This encodes CASRPPDLEQYF.

The rearrangement uses TRBV6-5 and TRBJ1-5; no clear D gene. CDR3 length: 14 amino acids. V gave up 5 bases and J gave up 2 bases, with 10 bases separating them. Germline V gene lookup returns CDR1 MNHEY and CDR2 SVGAGI. The CDR3 region is CASSELGGNQPQHF. As DNA, the CDR3 is TGTGCCAGCAGTGAATTGGGCGGCAATCAGCCCCAGCATTTT.

The chain combines TRBV7-2 with TRBJ2-7, with TRBD1 as a possible D gene (6 bases). The CDR3 is 14 amino acids. Trimming pared 1 base from V and 2 bases from J, leaving 9 bases between. The germline V gene encodes CDR1 SGHTA and CDR2 FQGNSA. CDR3 bases: TGTGCCAGCAGCTTAGTAGGGGGTCCCTACGAGCAGTACTTC. Residues: CASSLVGGPYEQYF.

The V call is TRBV4-1, the J call TRBJ2-1; 14 bases map to TRBD2. This CDR3 contains 15 residues. Germline CDR1 is MGHRA and CDR2 is YSYEKL. Germline trimming cut 3 bases from V and 9 bases from J; bases unmatched to any gene: 4. DNA of the CDR3: TGCGCCAGCAGCCACCGACTAGCGGGAGGGGGTGAGCAGTTCTTC. Its protein product is CASSHRLAGGGEQFF.

The chain employs TRBV4-1 and TRBJ1-2, with unresolved D. Trimming removed 1 base at V and 4 bases at J, with 7 bases between. The germline V gene has CDR1 MGHRA and CDR2 YSYEKL. CDR3 length: 13 residues. Here the CDR3 DNA reads TGCGCCAGCAGCCAAGCGTCCCGCTATGGCTACACCTTC. Encoded protein: CASSQASRYGYTF.

This clone was counted only a few times. The rearrangement links TRBV7-2 to TRBJ1-4, with TRBD1 matching over 7 bases. V lost 8 bases and J lost 3; bases outside the gene matches: 3. Germline V CDR1 and CDR2: SGHTA, FQGNSA. CDR3 length: 13 amino acids. CDR3 bases: TGTGCCAGCTACGACAGGGCTAATGAAAAACTGTTTTTT. Translating it yields CASYDRANEKLFF.

This chain connects TRBV6-6 to TRBJ2-5, with a weak D call TRBD2 (5 bases). The J call may be mistaken, given a closer DNA end match to TRBJ2-7. This CDR3 region has 15 residues. Per germline, CDR1 MNHNY and CDR2 SVGAGI (reference sequence). CDR3 amino acids: CASSYSEVGSYEQYF. CDR3 coding DNA: TGTGCCAGCAGTTACTCGGAGGTAGGCTCCTACGAGCAGTACTTC.

The V call is TRBV4-3, the J call TRBJ1-4, with D perhaps matching TRBD1 (5 bases). The ends were cut back, 5 bases at V and 8 bases at J, with 18 bases in the middle. The CDR3 totals 15 residues. Germline V CDR1 and CDR2: LGHNA, YSLEER. As DNA, the CDR3 is TGCGCCAGCAGCGACGGGACTCCGGGACGCGAAAAACTGTTTTTT. Protein: CASSDGTPGREKLFF.

The chain uses TRBV4-2 and TRBJ2-7; 8 positions match TRBD2. After removal of 5 bases from V and 3 bases from J, the junction contained 9 bases not matched to a gene. CDR3 length equals 15 residues. Germline V gene data show CDR1 as LGHNA and CDR2 as YNFKEQ. The CDR3 nucleotides read TGTGCCAGCAGCACGAACGGGGGGGTAAACTACGAGCAGTACTTC. This translates into CASSTNGGVNYEQYF.

The chain has TRBV7-9 and TRBJ1-2, with unresolved D. V shed 1 base and J shed 5 bases, with 5 bases lying between them. This CDR3 spans 12 amino acids. Germline lookup yields CDR1 SEHNR and CDR2 FQNEAQ (reference sequence). CDR3 in amino acids: CASSLDNYGYTF. As DNA, the CDR3 is TGTGCCAGCAGCTTAGACAATTATGGCTACACCTTC. The full variable domain, in which reference TRBV7-9 and TRBJ1-2 provide the parts outside the CDR3, is DTGVSQNPRHKITKRGQNVTFRCDPISEHNRLYWYRQTLGQGPEFLTYFQNEAQLEKSRLLSDRFSAERPKGSFSTLEIQRTEQGDSAMYLCASSLDNYGYTFGSGTRLTVV.

The V gene is TRBV7-8, the J gene TRBJ2-1; 7 bases line up with TRBD2. J gave up 8 bases and V 5 bases, and 24 bases lay outside the gene matches. In germline, CDR1 is SGHVS, CDR2 FQNEAQ. The CDR3 is 19 residues long. CDR3 sequence (DNA): TGTGCCAGCAGCCTCGTCGGGGTGGCTAGCGGAGCCCGGGTCGATGAGCAGTTCTTC. This sequence encodes CASSLVGVASGARVDEQFF. The whole variable domain, remainder taken from reference TRBV7-8 and TRBJ2-1, is GAGVSQSPRYKVAKRGQDVALRCDPISGHVSLFWYQQALGQGPEFLTYFQNEAQLDKSGLPSDRFFAERPEGSVSTLKIQRTQQEDSAVYLCASSLVGVASGARVDEQFFGPGTRLTVL.

The count of this clone is one. This sequence joins TRBV5-1 and TRBJ2-2; D unclear. The length of the CDR3 is 11 residues. The V gene's germline CDR1 is SGHRS and CDR2 YFSETQ. Trimming took 2 bases from V and 6 from J, leaving 2 bases between them. Here the CDR3 DNA reads TGCGCCAGCAGCTTCGCCGGGGAGCTGTTTTTT. This translates into CASSFAGELFF.

The chain links TRBV6-1 to TRBJ2-7, with D maybe TRBD1 (5 bases). This CDR3 has 14 residues. Germline values: CDR1 MNHNS, CDR2 SASEGT. Trimming pared 3 bases from V and 12 bases from J, leaving 21 bases between. CDR3 bases: TGTGCCAGCAGTGATGGACAAGGCCTGGTAGTGGGGTACTTC. Protein: CASSDGQGLVVGYF.